The entry below describes one T cell receptor beta chain. Its antigen is currently unknown. This sample stems from a study of shared clonotypes between healthy human individuals. Study-wide findings and caveats: Sharing across four donors was highest in naive CD4 (roughly 5%) and lowest in memory CD8 (roughly 0.4%).

Donation came from healthy HIV-negative adults that had no recent acute infections or vaccinations. Clones were read by immunoSEQ multiplex PCR, and TCRdb kept only the in-frame ones, dropping some. The table lists about 2.3 million clones, about nine tenths of them singletons. This sequence was found in a young man in good health. Some clones in this sample may be carry-over from other donors' samples. The sequencing input was naive CD4+ T cells from PBMCs. Subset meaning: CD45RA+ positively selected.

For the CDR3, the DNA is TGTGCCAGCAGCTTAGGCAGGGACGGCGATACGCAGTATTTT. Residues: CASSLGRDGDTQYF. V gene TRBV7-3 combines with J gene TRBJ2-3, with D perhaps matching TRBD1 or TRBD2 (5 bases each). Germline-derived CDR1 and CDR2 are SGHTA and FQGTGA. V was trimmed by 2 bases and J by 6 bases, leaving 12 bases between them. The CDR3 runs to 14 residues. Filled out from reference TRBV7-3 and TRBJ2-3, the complete variable domain reads GAGVSQTPSNKVTEKGKYVELRCDPISGHTALYWYRQSLGQGPEFLIYFQGTGAADDSGLPNDRFFAVRPEGSVSTLKIQRTERGDSAVYLCASSLGRDGDTQYFGPGTRLTVL.